This T cell receptor beta chain was profiled in a study of breast tumors, draining lymph nodes, adjacent tissues. TCRdb reprocessed the multiplex PCR reads via MiXCR and lists one record per CDR3 protein. Of about 200,000 distinct CDR3 sequences listed, about 32% are singletons. Many counts were recorded for this clonotype. Its target is not known. Axillary draining lymph nodes of breast cancer patients supplied the node samples. There are 15 residues in the CDR3. Deletions cut 5 bases from V and 2 bases from J, with 15 bases between. Germline V gene data show CDR1 as SGHAT and CDR2 as FQNNGV. Study-wide points: Tumor TCR diversity was below lymph nodes but above nontumor tissue. That most tumor T cells come from lymph nodes remained unproven.

V gene TRBV11-2 combines with J gene TRBJ2-5; D may be TRBD1 or TRBD2 (6 bases each). This clonotype was obtained from a female donor with breast cancer. Some clones in this sample may be carry-over from other donors' samples. The sequencing input was axillary lymph node tissue. DNA of the CDR3: TGTGCCAGCAGCCCCCGACAGGACTATCAAGAGACCCAGTACTTC. It encodes CASSPRQDYQETQYF. Based on the CDR3 plus reference TRBV11-2 and TRBJ2-5, the full variable domain is EAGVAQSPRYKIIEKRQSVAFWCNPISGHATLYWYQQILGQGPKLLIQFQNNGVVDDSQLPKDRFSAERLKGVDSTLKIQPAKLEDSAVYLCASSPRQDYQETQYFGPGTRLLVL.